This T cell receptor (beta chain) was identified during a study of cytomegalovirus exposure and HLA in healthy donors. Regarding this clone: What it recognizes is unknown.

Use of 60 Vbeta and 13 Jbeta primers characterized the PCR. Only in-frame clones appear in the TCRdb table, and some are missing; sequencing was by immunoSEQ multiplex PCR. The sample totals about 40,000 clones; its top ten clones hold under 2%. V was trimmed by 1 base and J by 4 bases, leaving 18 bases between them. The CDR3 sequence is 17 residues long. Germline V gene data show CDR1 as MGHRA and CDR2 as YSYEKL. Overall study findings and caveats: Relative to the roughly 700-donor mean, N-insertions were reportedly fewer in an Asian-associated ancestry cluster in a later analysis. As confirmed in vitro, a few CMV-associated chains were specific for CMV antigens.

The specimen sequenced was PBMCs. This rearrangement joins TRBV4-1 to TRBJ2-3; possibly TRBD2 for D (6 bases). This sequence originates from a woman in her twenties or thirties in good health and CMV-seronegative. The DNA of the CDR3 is TGCGCCAGCAGCCAAGTTGGCGGGACCGCAGTCCCAGATACGCAGTATTTT. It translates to CASSQVGGTAVPDTQYF.